This is a list of T cell receptor beta chains from one sample in a study of OX40 agonist ivuxolimab in advanced cancers. Clones were sequenced by immunoSEQ multiplex PCR, and TCRdb holds only the in-frame ones, with some missing. Of 65,000 to 75,000 clones listed, about 81% are singletons. The sequences come from CD4+ or CD8+ T cells sorted from blood, collected in a trial of the OX40 agonist ivuxolimab. The receptors stem from an adult with an advanced solid tumor such as melanoma, head and neck, liver or kidney cancer. The CDR3 runs from the conserved cysteine through the conserved F or W. Each record gives: clone size, V gene, J gene, CDR3 protein. Clone size is stated in some rows and not others, as once, few, many or a class when expanded.

size: .
V: TRBV2
J: TRBJ2-3
CDR3: CASSEQSTDTQYF

size: .
V: TRBV10-3
J: TRBJ1-5
CDR3: CAIRDRGSNQPQHF

size: .
V: TRBV7-3
J: TRBJ2-1
CDR3: CASSLTGNNEQFF

size: .
V: TRBV18
J: TRBJ1-6
CDR3: CASSPSGQGTYSPLHF

size: .
V: TRBV2
J: TRBJ1-2
CDR3: CASSEGRNYGYTF

size: few
V: TRBV5-6
J: TRBJ2-1
CDR3: CASSLGDRVVQFF

size: .
V: TRBV5-1
J: TRBJ2-3
CDR3: CASSWTFGAATDTQYF

size: .
V: TRBV18
J: TRBJ2-5
CDR3: CASSPGIQETQYF

size: few
V: TRBV14
J: TRBJ1-4
CDR3: CASSRGFGTGEKLFF

size: .
V: TRBV30
J: TRBJ1-3
CDR3: CAWRSPQGQGNTIYF

size: .
V: TRBV15
J: TRBJ2-1
CDR3: CATSTRTGGNEQFF

size: .
V: TRBV5-6
J: TRBJ1-4
CDR3: CASSSITRRTNEKLFF

size: .
V: TRBV9
J: TRBJ2-3
CDR3: CASSVREGTDTQYF

size: .
V: TRBV5-1
J: TRBJ2-3
CDR3: CASSLAFSSTDTQYF

size: .
V: TRBV18
J: TRBJ2-3
CDR3: CASSPTSTDTQYF

size: .
V: TRBV11-2
J: TRBJ1-1
CDR3: CASSLDLIGTGDLAFF

size: .
V: TRBV6-5
J: TRBJ2-6
CDR3: CASSTTRPGANVLTF

size: once
V: TRBV28
J: TRBJ2-5
CDR3: CASSLDRGLRGETQYF

size: .
V: TRBV19
J: TRBJ1-5
CDR3: CASSLRTDNQPQHF

size: .
V: TRBV5-1
J: TRBJ1-3
CDR3: CASSLGGFAGNTIYF

size: .
V: TRBV7-6
J: TRBJ1-1
CDR3: CASSLAVSTEAFF

size: .
V: TRBV28
J: TRBJ1-5
CDR3: CASSSGQGSNQPQHF

size: .
V: TRBV7-8
J: TRBJ2-2
CDR3: CASSYLWGTGELFF

size: .
V: TRBV6-1
J: TRBJ1-5
CDR3: CASSEAPTNQPQHF

size: .
V: TRBV11-3
J: TRBJ2-7
CDR3: CASSSLRYEQYF

size: .
V: TRBV5-1
J: TRBJ1-6
CDR3: CASRQRDNSPLHF

size: once
V: TRBV19
J: TRBJ2-5
CDR3: CASSIRASGVETQYF

size: .
V: TRBV7-9
J: TRBJ1-2
CDR3: CASSLEPYDGYTF

size: .
V: TRBV5-1
J: TRBJ1-1
CDR3: CASRGTVNTEAFF

size: .
V: TRBV10-3
J: TRBJ1-2
CDR3: CAISGAVGPYGYTF

size: .
V: TRBV7-2
J: TRBJ2-4
CDR3: CASSLAGAGNIQYF

size: few
V: TRBV5-8
J: TRBJ1-1
CDR3: CASSLRTEAFF

size: .
V: TRBV27
J: TRBJ1-2
CDR3: CASSSRREGYTF

size: .
V: TRBV7-3
J: TRBJ2-1
CDR3: CASSTGTSLNEQFF

size: .
V: TRBV7-2
J: TRBJ2-1
CDR3: CASSLGGRLAGSPDEQFF

size: .
V: TRBV28
J: TRBJ1-2
CDR3: CASSLLTGTHKNYGYTF

size: few
V: TRBV6-5
J: TRBJ1-5
CDR3: CASRQGAGQPQHF

size: .
V: TRBV28
J: TRBJ2-5
CDR3: CASSLGRGGGQETQYF

size: once
V: TRBV28
J: TRBJ1-4
CDR3: CASSPEGVNEKLFF

size: .
V: TRBV5-6
J: TRBJ2-5
CDR3: CASSTGTIETQYF

size: .
V: TRBV10-2
J: TRBJ2-7
CDR3: CASGGHREDEQYF

size: .
V: TRBV20-1
J: TRBJ1-4
CDR3: CSASRVEKLFF

size: .
V: TRBV28
J: TRBJ2-7
CDR3: CASRWGNYEQYF

size: .
V: TRBV5-1
J: TRBJ2-7
CDR3: CASSPLAGGPYEQYF

size: .
V: TRBV4-2
J: TRBJ1-3
CDR3: CASSRPDPYSGNTIYF

size: .
V: TRBV6-1
J: TRBJ2-4
CDR3: CASSEVDTAAKNIQYF

size: .
V: TRBV5-1
J: TRBJ2-2
CDR3: CASSLGSVGELFF

size: .
V: TRBV6-1
J: TRBJ1-2
CDR3: CASSEALARAYGYTF

size: .
V: TRBV2
J: TRBJ2-6
CDR3: CASSDWGSGANVLTF

size: once
V: TRBV7-2
J: TRBJ2-5
CDR3: CASSLGTRETQYF

size: .
V: TRBV5-6
J: TRBJ2-3
CDR3: CASSSWVSRGADTQYF

size: .
V: TRBV28
J: TRBJ1-1
CDR3: CASSLFQAGATEAFF

size: .
V: TRBV7-8
J: TRBJ2-6
CDR3: CASSLGQRKYSGANVLTF